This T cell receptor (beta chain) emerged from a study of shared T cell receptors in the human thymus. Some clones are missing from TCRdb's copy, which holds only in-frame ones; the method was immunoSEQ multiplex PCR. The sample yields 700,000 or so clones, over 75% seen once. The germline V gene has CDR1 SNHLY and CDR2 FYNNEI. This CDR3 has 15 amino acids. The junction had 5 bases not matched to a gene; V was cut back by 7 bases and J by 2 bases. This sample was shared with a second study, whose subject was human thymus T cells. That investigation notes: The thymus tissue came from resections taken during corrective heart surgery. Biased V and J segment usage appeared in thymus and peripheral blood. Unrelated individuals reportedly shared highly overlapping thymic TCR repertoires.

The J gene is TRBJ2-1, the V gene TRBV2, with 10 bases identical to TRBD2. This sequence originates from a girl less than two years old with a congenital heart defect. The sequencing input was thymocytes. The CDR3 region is CASTGLAATYNEQFF. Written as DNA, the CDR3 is TGTGCCAGCACCGGACTAGCGGCGACCTACAATGAGCAGTTCTTC. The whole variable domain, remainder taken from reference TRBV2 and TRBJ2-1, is EPEVTQTPSHQVTQMGQEVILRCVPISNHLYFYWYRQILGQKVEFLVSFYNNEISEKSEIFDDQFSVERPDGSNFTLKIRSTKLEDSAMYFCASTGLAATYNEQFFGPGTRLTVL.